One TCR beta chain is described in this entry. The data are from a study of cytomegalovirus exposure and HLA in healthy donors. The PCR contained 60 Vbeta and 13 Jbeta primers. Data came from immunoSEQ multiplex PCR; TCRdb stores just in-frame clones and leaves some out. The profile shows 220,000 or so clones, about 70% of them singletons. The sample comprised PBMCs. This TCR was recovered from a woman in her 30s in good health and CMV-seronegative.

CDR3 DNA: TGTGCCAGCAGCTTCCCGGGGGAAAACTATGGCTACACCTTC. It is translated as CASSFPGENYGYTF. This chain connects TRBV5-5 to TRBJ1-2; the D gene is possibly TRBD1 (5 bases). V was cut by 2 bases and J by 2 bases, with 10 bases left in between. Germline assignment: CDR1 SGHKS and CDR2 YYEKEE (reference sequence). The CDR3 runs 14 residues.